These T cell receptor beta chains were read from a single sample in a study of T cell repertoires in cytomegalovirus infection. TCRdb itself ran the reads through MiXCR, one entry per CDR3 protein. The data show approximately 260,000 distinct CDR3 sequences, with 22% seen just once and roughly 19% held by the top ten. Their antigens remain unidentified. The sample was cultured PBMCs, taken from culture after CMV antigen stimulation. These receptors were collected from a human donor in good health (CMV status not recorded). Some clones in this sample may be carry-over from other donors' samples. Both conserved end residues are part of each CDR3. For some rows the clone size is stated as once, few or many, or as a class when expanded; others skip it.

len: 16; j_gene: TRBJ2-2; v_gene: TRBV7-2; abundance: few; CDR3aa: CASSLEGVMNTGELFF
len: 15; j_gene: TRBJ2-5; v_gene: TRBV28; abundance: few; CDR3aa: CASSPGTGGMETQYF
len: 19; j_gene: TRBJ1-5; v_gene: TRBV12-3/TRBV12-4; abundance: many; CDR3aa: CASSFFFFGRQGPYQPQHF
len: 14; j_gene: TRBJ2-2; v_gene: TRBV4-3; abundance: NA; CDR3aa: CASSQGSFGGELFF
len: 15; j_gene: TRBJ2-1; v_gene: TRBV24-1; abundance: many; CDR3aa: CATSDLAESYNEQFF
len: 13; j_gene: TRBJ2-5; v_gene: TRBV7-8; abundance: many; CDR3aa: CASSLYEFETQYF
len: 12; j_gene: TRBJ1-2; v_gene: TRBV25-1; abundance: NA; CDR3aa: CASRTADYGYTF
len: 15; j_gene: TRBJ2-1; v_gene: TRBV20-1; abundance: NA; CDR3aa: CSVSGRPIPYNEQFF
len: 15; j_gene: TRBJ1-1; v_gene: TRBV12-3/TRBV12-4; abundance: NA; CDR3aa: CASSSPSLGYTEAFF
len: 17; j_gene: TRBJ2-1; v_gene: TRBV5-4; abundance: NA; CDR3aa: CAMMGAGGFEGNNEQFF
len: 17; j_gene: TRBJ2-3; v_gene: TRBV7-2; abundance: few; CDR3aa: CASSLTGLAGFGDTQYF
len: 16; j_gene: TRBJ2-3; v_gene: TRBV6-5; abundance: few; CDR3aa: CASSYSSSGRVNTQYF
len: 12; j_gene: TRBJ2-1; v_gene: TRBV10-3; abundance: few; CDR3aa: CAISGGYNEQFF
len: 17; j_gene: TRBJ2-7; v_gene: TRBV27; abundance: NA; CDR3aa: CASSSRGTSGPTYEQYF
len: 15; j_gene: TRBJ1-2; v_gene: TRBV10-2; abundance: NA; CDR3aa: CASSFLQGPNYGYTF
len: 15; j_gene: TRBJ1-1; v_gene: TRBV5-6; abundance: NA; CDR3aa: CASSPTGGEITEAFF
len: 13; j_gene: TRBJ1-2; v_gene: TRBV20-1; abundance: NA; CDR3aa: CSATQGDGYGYTF
len: 19; j_gene: TRBJ2-3; v_gene: TRBV6-2/TRBV6-3; abundance: NA; CDR3aa: CASSWDPTAGGPTTDTQYF
len: 16; j_gene: TRBJ1-1; v_gene: TRBV7-9; abundance: many; CDR3aa: CASSLSGGTGGTEAFF
len: 15; j_gene: TRBJ2-7; v_gene: TRBV6-5; abundance: few; CDR3aa: CASSRRTSGRSEQYF
len: 14; j_gene: TRBJ2-5; v_gene: TRBV6-2/TRBV6-3; abundance: NA; CDR3aa: CASRMERLQETQYF
len: 15; j_gene: TRBJ1-1; v_gene: TRBV20-1; abundance: once; CDR3aa: CSARDSRQGITEAFF
len: 16; j_gene: TRBJ1-3; v_gene: TRBV7-2; abundance: NA; CDR3aa: CASSWTGRRSGNTIYF
len: 15; j_gene: TRBJ1-3; v_gene: TRBV7-2; abundance: many; CDR3aa: CASSIMGTGGNTIYF
len: 14; j_gene: TRBJ2-7; v_gene: TRBV12-3/TRBV12-4; abundance: many; CDR3aa: CASRGLAGVGEQYF
len: 13; j_gene: TRBJ1-4; v_gene: TRBV27; abundance: few; CDR3aa: CASSGQDNEKLFF
len: 11; j_gene: TRBJ2-1; v_gene: TRBV20-1; abundance: NA; CDR3aa: CSARSPNEQFF
len: 14; j_gene: TRBJ2-5; v_gene: TRBV12-3/TRBV12-4; abundance: NA; CDR3aa: CASSRRDRGETQYF
len: 15; j_gene: TRBJ2-5; v_gene: TRBV9; abundance: few; CDR3aa: CASSVGTSYQETQYF
len: 16; j_gene: TRBJ1-2; v_gene: TRBV11-2; abundance: many; CDR3aa: CASSFGPQTANYGYTF
len: 14; j_gene: TRBJ1-1; v_gene: TRBV19; abundance: many; CDR3aa: CASSGGHANTEAFF
len: 13; j_gene: TRBJ2-7; v_gene: TRBV7-9; abundance: few; CDR3aa: CASSLDSTYEQYF
len: 13; j_gene: TRBJ1-1; v_gene: TRBV7-6; abundance: many; CDR3aa: CASSPTYNTEAFF
len: 21; j_gene: TRBJ2-3; v_gene: TRBV7-8; abundance: NA; CDR3aa: CASSLPRRVVGHRTSTDTQYF
len: 16; j_gene: TRBJ2-1; v_gene: TRBV5-4; abundance: NA; CDR3aa: CASRFGLEADYNEQFF
len: 14; j_gene: TRBJ1-5; v_gene: TRBV12-5; abundance: NA; CDR3aa: CASGLQGTNQPQHF
len: 15; j_gene: TRBJ1-1; v_gene: TRBV7-2; abundance: many; CDR3aa: CASSLEGGPDTEAFF
len: 13; j_gene: TRBJ2-5; v_gene: TRBV13; abundance: many; CDR3aa: CASRLAGEETQYF
len: 12; j_gene: TRBJ1-1; v_gene: TRBV29-1; abundance: few; CDR3aa: CSVRASNTEAFF
len: 13; j_gene: TRBJ1-2; v_gene: TRBV12-3/TRBV12-4; abundance: many; CDR3aa: CASSYGLGYGYTF
len: 17; j_gene: TRBJ1-5; v_gene: TRBV7-2; abundance: many; CDR3aa: CASSLEALYKHNQPQHF
len: 14; j_gene: TRBJ2-3; v_gene: TRBV11-2; abundance: NA; CDR3aa: CASSNQGGPDTQYF
len: 15; j_gene: TRBJ2-1; v_gene: TRBV7-9; abundance: few; CDR3aa: CASSSPKTSDNEQFF
len: 15; j_gene: TRBJ1-1; v_gene: TRBV10-3; abundance: few; CDR3aa: CAIRQPQGGNTEAFF
len: 13; j_gene: TRBJ2-1; v_gene: TRBV4-2; abundance: NA; CDR3aa: CASSQDLTNEQFF
len: 16; j_gene: TRBJ1-5; v_gene: TRBV19; abundance: few; CDR3aa: CASSMGGQYSNQPQHF
len: 14; j_gene: TRBJ2-1; v_gene: TRBV7-6; abundance: many; CDR3aa: CADYRAPSGSEQFF
len: 16; j_gene: TRBJ2-5; v_gene: TRBV7-6; abundance: few; CDR3aa: CASSYWTSGSRETQYF